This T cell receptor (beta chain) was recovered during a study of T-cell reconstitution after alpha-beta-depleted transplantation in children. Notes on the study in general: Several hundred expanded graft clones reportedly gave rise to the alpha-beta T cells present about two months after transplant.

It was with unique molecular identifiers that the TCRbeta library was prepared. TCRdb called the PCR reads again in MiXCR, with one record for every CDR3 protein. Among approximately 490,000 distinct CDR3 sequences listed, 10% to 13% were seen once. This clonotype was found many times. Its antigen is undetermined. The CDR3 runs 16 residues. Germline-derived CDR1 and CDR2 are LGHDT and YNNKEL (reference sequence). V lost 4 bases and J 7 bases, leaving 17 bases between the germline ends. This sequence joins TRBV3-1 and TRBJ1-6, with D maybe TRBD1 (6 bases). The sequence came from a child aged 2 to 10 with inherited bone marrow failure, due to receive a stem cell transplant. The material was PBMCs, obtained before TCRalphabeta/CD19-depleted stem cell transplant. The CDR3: CASSPRRAGANSPLHF. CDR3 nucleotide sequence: TGTGCCAGCAGCCCCCGTCGTGCAGGGGCCAATTCACCCCTCCACTTT.